Listed below are T cell receptor beta chains from one sample, sequenced in a study of T cells in localized non-small cell lung cancer. Produced via immunoSEQ multiplex PCR; TCRdb's table is partial and in-frame only. The top ten clones hold 4.1% of a sample with 70,000 to 95,000 clones, approximately 90% of them seen once. The sample in question was PBMCs, obtained before any cancer treatment. Receptors originate from a woman between 35 and 75 years old with stage II squamous cell lung carcinoma. The CDR3 runs from the conserved cysteine through the conserved F or W. The order of the fields is V gene, CDR3 length, D gene, clone size, J gene, CDR3 DNA, CDR3 protein. D genes are given only for firm matches. The size field is filled for only some rows; it gives once, few, many or a size class.

V gene: TRBV5-6; CDR3 length: 15; D gene: .; clone size: .; J gene: TRBJ2-2; CDR3 DNA: TGTGCCAGCAGCTTGTTCGCGAACGGGGACGGGGAGCTGTTTTTT; CDR3 protein: CASSLFANGDGELFF
V gene: TRBV30; CDR3 length: 14; D gene: .; clone size: .; J gene: TRBJ1-1; CDR3 DNA: TGTGCCTGGAGCGTAAGCGGGTGGAACACTGAAGCTTTCTTT; CDR3 protein: CAWSVSGWNTEAFF
V gene: TRBV6-1; CDR3 length: 14; D gene: TRBD1; clone size: once; J gene: TRBJ1-5; CDR3 DNA: TGTGCCAGCAGTATACAGGGGGCCGGCCAGCCCCAGCATTTT; CDR3 protein: CASSIQGAGQPQHF
V gene: TRBV7-8; CDR3 length: 12; D gene: .; clone size: .; J gene: TRBJ1-2; CDR3 DNA: TGTGCCAGCAGCTTAGATAGCTATGGCTACACCTTC; CDR3 protein: CASSLDSYGYTF
V gene: TRBV7-2; CDR3 length: 15; D gene: TRBD1; clone size: once; J gene: TRBJ1-5; CDR3 DNA: TGTGCCAGCAGTCTGATGGACAGGGGGCAACAGCCCCAGCATTTT; CDR3 protein: CASSLMDRGQQPQHF
V gene: TRBV2; CDR3 length: 15; D gene: TRBD2; clone size: .; J gene: TRBJ2-1; CDR3 DNA: TGTGCCAGCAGACCGACTAGCCAGGCCTACAATGAGCAGTTCTTC; CDR3 protein: CASRPTSQAYNEQFF
V gene: TRBV19; CDR3 length: 12; D gene: .; clone size: .; J gene: TRBJ2-5; CDR3 DNA: TGTGCCAGTAACACAGGGAAAGAGACCCAGTACTTC; CDR3 protein: CASNTGKETQYF
V gene: TRBV9; CDR3 length: 15; D gene: TRBD1; clone size: .; J gene: TRBJ1-3; CDR3 DNA: TGTGCCAGCAGCGCGGGACAGCTCTCTGGAAACACCATATATTTT; CDR3 protein: CASSAGQLSGNTIYF
V gene: TRBV6-6; CDR3 length: 16; D gene: .; clone size: .; J gene: TRBJ1-3; CDR3 DNA: TGTGCCAGCAGTTACGAGAGGGAGACCTCTGGAAACACCATATATTTT; CDR3 protein: CASSYERETSGNTIYF
V gene: TRBV30; CDR3 length: 12; D gene: .; clone size: few; J gene: TRBJ2-1; CDR3 DNA: TGTGCCTGGAGTGTACAGGGGGGGACTCTGTTCTTC; CDR3 protein: CAWSVQGGTLFF
V gene: TRBV11-1; CDR3 length: 16; D gene: .; clone size: .; J gene: TRBJ2-1; CDR3 DNA: TGTGCCAGCAGCGGGAATCCGTTTGGGGTTTCCAATGAGCAGTTCTTC; CDR3 protein: CASSGNPFGVSNEQFF
V gene: TRBV6-5; CDR3 length: 15; D gene: .; clone size: .; J gene: TRBJ1-5; CDR3 DNA: TGTGCCAGCAGGTCGGGGCAGCTCAGCAATCAGCCCCAGCATTTT; CDR3 protein: CASRSGQLSNQPQHF
V gene: TRBV15; CDR3 length: 15; D gene: .; clone size: .; J gene: TRBJ1-6; CDR3 DNA: TGTGCCACCAGCAGGAAACGAAAGGAGAATTCACCCCTCCACTTT; CDR3 protein: CATSRKRKENSPLHF
V gene: TRBV27; CDR3 length: 15; D gene: TRBD2; clone size: .; J gene: TRBJ2-1; CDR3 DNA: TGTGCCAGCACCCCGTGGGGGGAGGGTTTCGGTGAGCAGTTCTTC; CDR3 protein: CASTPWGEGFGEQFF
V gene: TRBV19; CDR3 length: 14; D gene: .; clone size: .; J gene: TRBJ1-1; CDR3 DNA: TGTGCCAGTAGTCTTCCGGGTGGAAGGCCTGAAGCTTTCTTT; CDR3 protein: CASSLPGGRPEAFF
V gene: TRBV14; CDR3 length: 15; D gene: .; clone size: .; J gene: TRBJ1-6; CDR3 DNA: TGTGCCAGCAGCGCTCAGGACAGATTTAATTCACCCCTCCACTTT; CDR3 protein: CASSAQDRFNSPLHF
V gene: TRBV10-1; CDR3 length: 14; D gene: TRBD1; clone size: .; J gene: TRBJ1-1; CDR3 DNA: TGCGCCAGCAGTGTCACCCCGACAGGGACGCTCGCTTTCTTT; CDR3 protein: CASSVTPTGTLAFF
V gene: TRBV10-2; CDR3 length: 13; D gene: .; clone size: .; J gene: TRBJ2-7; CDR3 DNA: TGCGCCAGCGGAGGAGCAGGCCAGGCCGAGCAGTACTTC; CDR3 protein: CASGGAGQAEQYF
V gene: TRBV5-1; CDR3 length: 17; D gene: .; clone size: .; J gene: TRBJ2-3; CDR3 DNA: TGCGCCAGCAGCTTGGGGATCAGGCGTCTTGGCACAGATACGCAGTATTTT; CDR3 protein: CASSLGIRRLGTDTQYF
V gene: TRBV10-3; CDR3 length: 13; D gene: TRBD2; clone size: .; J gene: TRBJ2-1; CDR3 DNA: TGTGCCATCAGGGGACTAGCGGGCCATGAGCAGTTCTTC; CDR3 protein: CAIRGLAGHEQFF
V gene: TRBV11-2; CDR3 length: 14; D gene: .; clone size: .; J gene: TRBJ1-2; CDR3 DNA: TGTGCCAGCAGCTTACAGGTGGGCGACTATGGCTACACCTTC; CDR3 protein: CASSLQVGDYGYTF
V gene: TRBV27; CDR3 length: 13; D gene: .; clone size: .; J gene: TRBJ1-5; CDR3 DNA: TGTGCCAGCAGTAGAGCAGGGGATCAGCCCCAGCATTTT; CDR3 protein: CASSRAGDQPQHF
V gene: TRBV10-3; CDR3 length: 13; D gene: TRBD1; clone size: .; J gene: TRBJ1-5; CDR3 DNA: TGTGCCATCGGACAGGGTCCAAATCAGCCCCAGCATTTT; CDR3 protein: CAIGQGPNQPQHF
V gene: TRBV5-1; CDR3 length: 15; D gene: .; clone size: .; J gene: TRBJ1-1; CDR3 DNA: TGCGCCAGCAGCCCCGTGGCGGGTCCGGGCACTGAAGCTTTCTTT; CDR3 protein: CASSPVAGPGTEAFF
V gene: TRBV5-1; CDR3 length: 16; D gene: TRBD1; clone size: .; J gene: TRBJ2-2; CDR3 DNA: TGCGCCAGCAGCTTGGGGACAGGTTCGAACACCGGGGAGCTGTTTTTT; CDR3 protein: CASSLGTGSNTGELFF
V gene: TRBV7-9; CDR3 length: 14; D gene: TRBD1; clone size: .; J gene: TRBJ1-1; CDR3 DNA: TGTGCCAGCAGCCCCGGGACAGGGAGGACTGAAGCTTTCTTT; CDR3 protein: CASSPGTGRTEAFF
V gene: TRBV27; CDR3 length: 13; D gene: TRBD1; clone size: .; J gene: TRBJ1-1; CDR3 DNA: TGTGCCAGCAGTGTAACAGGGGGCACTGAAGCTTTCTTT; CDR3 protein: CASSVTGGTEAFF
V gene: TRBV5-6; CDR3 length: 14; D gene: .; clone size: .; J gene: TRBJ2-5; CDR3 DNA: TGTGCCAGCAGCTCCCAGGACCCCGGGGAGACCCAGTACTTC; CDR3 protein: CASSSQDPGETQYF
V gene: TRBV2; CDR3 length: 12; D gene: .; clone size: .; J gene: TRBJ2-7; CDR3 DNA: TGTGCCAGCAGTGAAGGCGGCGGTGAGCAGTACTTC; CDR3 protein: CASSEGGGEQYF
V gene: TRBV5-4; CDR3 length: 18; D gene: TRBD2; clone size: .; J gene: TRBJ2-3; CDR3 DNA: TGTGCCAGCAGCGCGACTCCAGGATCTAGCGGTAGCACAGATACGCAGTATTTT; CDR3 protein: CASSATPGSSGSTDTQYF
V gene: TRBV27; CDR3 length: 14; D gene: TRBD1; clone size: .; J gene: TRBJ2-7; CDR3 DNA: TGTGCCAGCCGCATCGAAGGGACAGGCCTCGAGCAGTACTTC; CDR3 protein: CASRIEGTGLEQYF
V gene: TRBV14; CDR3 length: 11; D gene: .; clone size: .; J gene: TRBJ2-5; CDR3 DNA: TGTGCCAGCAGCCAATGGGAGACCCAGTACTTC; CDR3 protein: CASSQWETQYF
V gene: TRBV27; CDR3 length: 15; D gene: TRBD1; clone size: .; J gene: TRBJ2-2; CDR3 DNA: TGTGCCAGCAGTCTCCGGGACAGGAACACCGGGGAGCTGTTTTTT; CDR3 protein: CASSLRDRNTGELFF
V gene: TRBV30; CDR3 length: 12; D gene: .; clone size: .; J gene: TRBJ1-4; CDR3 DNA: TGTGCCTGGAGTGTCCACGGTGGAAAACTGTTTTTT; CDR3 protein: CAWSVHGGKLFF
V gene: TRBV10-3; CDR3 length: 16; D gene: .; clone size: .; J gene: TRBJ2-5; CDR3 DNA: TGTGCCATCGGCGAGTATGGCGGAGAGCCGGTAGAGACCCAGTACTTC; CDR3 protein: CAIGEYGGEPVETQYF
V gene: TRBV10-2; CDR3 length: 15; D gene: TRBD1; clone size: .; J gene: TRBJ2-3; CDR3 DNA: TGCGCCAGCAGCATAGGGACAGTTAGCACAGATACGCAGTATTTT; CDR3 protein: CASSIGTVSTDTQYF
V gene: TRBV19; CDR3 length: 15; D gene: .; clone size: .; J gene: TRBJ1-1; CDR3 DNA: TGTGCCAGTAGTATGGAGGAGGGCAGGAACACTGAAGCTTTCTTT; CDR3 protein: CASSMEEGRNTEAFF
V gene: TRBV29-1; CDR3 length: 13; D gene: .; clone size: .; J gene: TRBJ2-7; CDR3 DNA: TGCAGCGTTGACGGGGCCACCTCCTACGAGCAGTACTTC; CDR3 protein: CSVDGATSYEQYF
V gene: TRBV5-8; CDR3 length: 12; D gene: .; clone size: .; J gene: TRBJ1-5; CDR3 DNA: TGTGCCAGCAGCTTGCTCTGGCCGCCCCAGCATTTT; CDR3 protein: CASSLLWPPQHF
V gene: TRBV7-9; CDR3 length: 16; D gene: TRBD1; clone size: .; J gene: TRBJ2-5; CDR3 DNA: TGTGCCAGCAGCTCACCCTCCGGGACAGGGGGGGAGACCCAGTACTTC; CDR3 protein: CASSSPSGTGGETQYF
V gene: TRBV5-1; CDR3 length: 19; D gene: .; clone size: .; J gene: TRBJ2-6; CDR3 DNA: TGCGCCAGCAGCTTGTACTTCACGAACAGCCTCTCTGGGGCCAACGTCCTGACTTTC; CDR3 protein: CASSLYFTNSLSGANVLTF
V gene: TRBV2; CDR3 length: 14; D gene: .; clone size: .; J gene: TRBJ1-5; CDR3 DNA: TGTGCCAGCAAGGGACCCCTGGTCGAACAGCCCCAGCATTTT; CDR3 protein: CASKGPLVEQPQHF
V gene: TRBV29-1; CDR3 length: 11; D gene: .; clone size: .; J gene: TRBJ1-2; CDR3 DNA: TGCAGCGTTGAGGGGCGCTATGGCTACACCTTC; CDR3 protein: CSVEGRYGYTF
V gene: TRBV2; CDR3 length: 11; D gene: .; clone size: .; J gene: TRBJ1-1; CDR3 DNA: TGTGCCAGCACAGGCGTCGTTGAAGCTTTCTTT; CDR3 protein: CASTGVVEAFF
V gene: TRBV6-4; CDR3 length: 16; D gene: TRBD1; clone size: .; J gene: TRBJ2-5; CDR3 DNA: TGTGCCAGCAGTGACCGGGACAGGTGGGTCCAAGAGACCCAGTACTTC; CDR3 protein: CASSDRDRWVQETQYF
V gene: TRBV10-2; CDR3 length: 12; D gene: .; clone size: .; J gene: TRBJ1-4; CDR3 DNA: TGCGCCAGCAGCCTAACTAATGAAAAACTGTTTTTT; CDR3 protein: CASSLTNEKLFF
V gene: TRBV19; CDR3 length: 15; D gene: TRBD2; clone size: once; J gene: TRBJ2-5; CDR3 DNA: TGTGCCAGTAGTACCGGGACTAGCGGGAGTGAGACCCAGTACTTC; CDR3 protein: CASSTGTSGSETQYF
V gene: TRBV5-4; CDR3 length: 16; D gene: TRBD1; clone size: .; J gene: TRBJ2-2; CDR3 DNA: TGTGCCAGCAGCTTGTTACAGGGGGTAAACACCGGGGAGCTGTTTTTT; CDR3 protein: CASSLLQGVNTGELFF
V gene: TRBV6-6; CDR3 length: 13; D gene: .; clone size: once; J gene: TRBJ1-1; CDR3 DNA: TGTGCCAGCATCCCGGGAGAGAACACTGAAGCTTTCTTT; CDR3 protein: CASIPGENTEAFF